These 20 T cell receptor beta chains originate from one sample sequenced in a study of cytomegalovirus exposure and HLA in healthy donors. This PCR relied on a set of 60 Vbeta primers and 13 Jbeta primers. The method was immunoSEQ multiplex PCR; TCRdb's version includes in-frame clones alone and lacks a portion of them. The table includes around 120,000 clones, around 10% detected once. Sequenced sample: PBMCs. Receptors were obtained from a man aged 25-45 years in good health and CMV-seronegative.

This clone was seen just once. This chain connects TRBV11-3 to TRBJ2-1; 11 bases fit TRBD1. The V gene end was trimmed by 5 bases and the J gene end by 6 bases; junction bases not matched to a gene: 3. Germline V gives CDR1 SGHNT, CDR2 YENEEA. CDR3 length: 14 amino acids. CDR3 loop: CASSRDRGFNEQFF. The CDR3 DNA reads TGTGCCAGCAGCAGGGACAGGGGGTTCAATGAGCAGTTCTTC. Variable domain in full (rest from reference TRBV11-3 and TRBJ2-1): EAGVVQSPRYKIIEKKQPVAFWCNPISGHNTLYWYLQNLGQGPELLIRYENEEAVDDSQLPKDRFSAERLKGVDSTLKIQPAELGDSAVYLCASSRDRGFNEQFFGPGTRLTVL.

This clone has only a few counts. The chain is built from TRBV5-1 and TRBJ2-7; 10 bases agree with TRBD1. The CDR3 runs to 14 residues. Germline CDR1 and CDR2: SGHRS and YFSETQ. V lost 6 bases and J lost 9; bases outside the gene matches: 12. DNA of the CDR3: TGCGCCAGCAACGACCGGGACAGGGGCGGCGTGCAGTACTTC. As protein: CASNDRDRGGVQYF. Full variable domain (remainder filled in from reference TRBV5-1 and TRBJ2-7): KAGVTQTPRYLIKTRGQQVTLSCSPISGHRSVSWYQQTPGQGLQFLFEYFSETQRNKGNFPGRFSGRQFSNSRSEMNVSTLELGDSALYLCASNDRDRGGVQYFGPGTRLTVT.

Here the CDR3 reads CASSVGPSGAYEQYF. CDR3 DNA: TGTGCCAGCAGCGTAGGGCCTAGCGGGGCCTACGAGCAGTACTTC. The chain joins TRBV9 to TRBJ2-7; 9 nucleotides match TRBD2. Germline loops: CDR1 SGDLS, CDR2 YYNGEE. The length of the CDR3 is 15 residues. V lost 0 bases and J lost 2; bases outside the gene matches: 3.

V gene TRBV7-6 combines with J gene TRBJ2-5, with a tentative D call TRBD2 (6 bases). The CDR3 runs to 15 residues. Looked up from germline, CDR1 is SGHVS and CDR2 is FNYEAQ. Trimming cost V 6 bases and J 5 bases, with 19 bases left between them. The CDR3 loop is CASSLGGASRETQYF. The CDR3 bases are TGTGCCAGCAGTCTGGGCGGGGCGTCGAGGGAGACCCAGTACTTC.

This clone was counted between two and nine times. J is TRBJ1-5 and V is TRBV18; tentative D call: TRBD1 (5 bases). This CDR3 spans 16 amino acids. Per germline, CDR1 KGHSH and CDR2 LQKENI. V was pared by 2 bases and J by 7 bases, with 18 bases between. The CDR3 nucleotides are TGTGCCAGCTCACCAGGTCAGGCAGGGCGACGCCAGCCCCAGCATTTT. Encoded protein: CASSPGQAGRRQPQHF.

This clone was seen more than once but under ten times. V gene TRBV2 combines with J gene TRBJ2-2; maybe TRBD2 (5 bases). This CDR3 has 15 residues. CDR1 and CDR2 (germline): SNHLY, FYNNEI. The germline V and J ends were trimmed by 6 bases and 1 base, with 12 bases remaining between them. CDR3 in amino acids: CASRVGSWNTGELFF. The CDR3 DNA reads TGTGCCAGCAGGGTGGGGAGTTGGAACACCGGGGAGCTGTTTTTT.

This clone was counted only a few times. This sequence joins TRBV19 and TRBJ2-7; D not certain. Germline V gene sequence: CDR1 LNHDA, CDR2 SQIVND (reference sequence). There are 13 residues in the CDR3. V dropped 3 bases and J dropped 3 bases, with 9 bases sitting between them. CDR3 coding DNA: TGTGCCAGTAGTATCACCGGTGTCTACGAGCAGTACTTC. Translation: CASSITGVYEQYF.

V and J are TRBV9 and TRBJ2-3; 7 bases map to TRBD1. V gave up 4 bases and J gave up 1 base; unmatched junction bases: 9. Germline loops: CDR1 SGDLS, CDR2 YYNGEE. The CDR3 consists of 16 residues. The CDR3 region is CASSRLQGVGTDTQYF. CDR3 DNA sequence: TGTGCCAGCAGCCGACTCCAGGGGGTGGGCACAGATACGCAGTATTTT.

The chain is built from TRBV5-1 and TRBJ1-2, with D uncertain. CDR1 is SGHRS and CDR2 is YFSETQ in the germline V gene. The CDR3 loop spans 15 amino acids. Trimming stripped 0 bases from V and 5 bases from J, with 14 bases between. The CDR3 region is CASSLDPGVGYGYTF. The CDR3 DNA sequence: TGCGCCAGCAGCTTGGATCCCGGGGTTGGATATGGCTACACCTTC.

This clone was recorded a few times. The V gene is TRBV29-1, the J gene TRBJ1-3; D not resolved. The CDR3 covers 13 residues. Germline V CDR1 and CDR2: SQVTM, ANQGSEA. The V end lost 1 base, the J end lost 3 bases, and 7 bases lay between the germline ends. Written as DNA, the CDR3 is TGCAGCGTTGAAGGAGTCCGTGGAAACACCATATATTTT. The encoded protein is CSVEGVRGNTIYF.

This rearrangement joins TRBV10-2 to TRBJ2-2; TRBD1 might be the D (6 bases). Between the trimmed V and J ends, which lost 10 bases and 1 base, there was a span of 13 bases. There are 14 residues in the CDR3. Per the germline V gene, CDR1 is WSHSY and CDR2 is SAAADI. This chain's CDR3 is CAIKDSVNTGELFF. CDR3 nucleotide sequence: TGCGCCATTAAGGACAGCGTGAACACCGGGGAGCTGTTTTTT.

This clone was recorded a few times. This sequence joins TRBV29-1 and TRBJ2-3, with D perhaps matching TRBD1 (7 bases). Germline-derived CDR1 and CDR2 are SQVTM and ANQGSEA. CDR3 length: 17 amino acids. Trimming took 4 bases from V and 5 from J, leaving 25 bases between them. The CDR3 region has the DNA TGCAGCGTTGCTCCCCGGCTGAGACAGGGAGGTGGAGATACGCAGTATTTT. Its translation is CSVAPRLRQGGGDTQYF.

This clone was detected a few times. The rearrangement links TRBV2 to TRBJ1-4; D may be TRBD1 (5 bases). Germline CDR1 is SNHLY and CDR2 is FYNNEI. The CDR3 covers 14 residues. The V and J ends lost 6 bases and 2 bases respectively, with 10 bases between them. Here the CDR3 reads CASRQTVTNEKLFF. Written as DNA, the CDR3 is TGTGCCAGCAGGCAGACAGTGACTAATGAAAAACTGTTTTTT.

This clone was picked up a small number of times. The rearrangement joins TRBV9 to TRBJ1-2, with 9 bases fitting TRBD1. The CDR3 runs 15 residues. J lost 4 bases, V lost 0 bases, and 4 bases had no gene match. Germline V gives CDR1 SGDLS, CDR2 YYNGEE. CDR3 region: CASSVEGTGSYGYTF. The CDR3 nucleotides are TGTGCCAGCAGCGTAGAAGGGACAGGGAGCTATGGCTACACCTTC. Full variable domain (outside the CDR3, taken from reference TRBV9 and TRBJ1-2): DSGVTQTPKHLITATGQRVTLRCSPRSGDLSVYWYQQSLDQGLQFLIQYYNGEERAKGNILERFSAQQFPDLHSELNLSSLELGDSALYFCASSVEGTGSYGYTFGSGTRLTVV.

This chain links TRBV11-2 with TRBJ2-5; possible D gene TRBD1, 7 bases. The CDR3 extends over 17 amino acids. Between the trimmed V and J ends, which lost 3 bases and 2 bases, there was a span of 19 bases. Germline V gene lookup returns CDR1 SGHAT and CDR2 FQNNGV. The CDR3: CASSFWQGGAKQETQYF. The DNA for the CDR3 is TGTGCCAGCAGCTTTTGGCAGGGGGGCGCGAAGCAAGAGACCCAGTACTTC.

This clone has a handful of counts. The chain employs TRBV10-3 and TRBJ1-1; 7 positions match TRBD1. Germline V gene sequence: CDR1 ENHRY, CDR2 SYGVKD. V gave up 3 bases and J gave up 1 base; unmatched junction bases: 5. The CDR3 extends over 15 amino acids. The CDR3 DNA sequence: TGTGCCATCAGTGAAACCGACAGGGCGAACACTGAAGCTTTCTTT. This encodes CAISETDRANTEAFF.

In its sample, this clone was seen a few times. The J gene is TRBJ2-3, the V gene TRBV5-1, with TRBD1 as a possible D gene (6 bases). The CDR3 is made up of 15 amino acids. Germline V gene lookup returns CDR1 SGHRS and CDR2 YFSETQ. With 4 bases removed from V and 4 bases from J, the gap between germline ends came to 16 bases. The CDR3: CASSTRVKGADTQYF. The CDR3 DNA reads TGCGCCAGCAGCACCCGGGTTAAGGGGGCAGATACGCAGTATTTT.

The chain uses TRBV4-1 and TRBJ1-4, with 8 bases that match TRBD1. This CDR3 contains 18 residues. V lost 2 bases and J lost 8; bases outside the gene matches: 16. Germline values: CDR1 MGHRA, CDR2 YSYEKL. CDR3 sequence reads: CASSQKVIPGQGGEKLFF. The DNA of the CDR3 is TGCGCCAGCAGCCAAAAGGTCATCCCCGGACAGGGAGGGGAAAAACTGTTTTTT.

This chain connects TRBV18 to TRBJ1-4; possibly TRBD1 for D (5 bases). CDR3 size: 14 residues. Between the trimmed V and J ends, which lost 0 bases and 10 bases, there was a span of 12 bases. Germline V gene sequence: CDR1 KGHSH, CDR2 LQKENI. CDR3 nucleotides: TGTGCCAGCTCACCACCGGGGGAGGGGAGAAAACTGTTTTTT. This sequence encodes CASSPPGEGRKLFF.

This chain links TRBV14 with TRBJ1-6; D is unresolved. CDR1 and CDR2 (germline): SGHDN, FVKESK. CDR3 length: 16 amino acids. Trimming stripped 1 base from V and 8 bases from J, with 15 bases between. The CDR3 spells CASSQGVGRRDSPLHF. CDR3 DNA: TGTGCCAGCAGCCAAGGGGTAGGGAGGCGGGATTCACCCCTCCACTTT. The complete variable domain, with remaining parts taken from reference TRBV14 and TRBJ1-6, reads EAGVTQFPSHSVIEKGQTVTLRCDPISGHDNLYWYRRVMGKEIKFLLHFVKESKQDESGMPNNRFLAERTGGTYSTLKVQPAELEDSGVYFCASSQGVGRRDSPLHFGNGTRLTVT.